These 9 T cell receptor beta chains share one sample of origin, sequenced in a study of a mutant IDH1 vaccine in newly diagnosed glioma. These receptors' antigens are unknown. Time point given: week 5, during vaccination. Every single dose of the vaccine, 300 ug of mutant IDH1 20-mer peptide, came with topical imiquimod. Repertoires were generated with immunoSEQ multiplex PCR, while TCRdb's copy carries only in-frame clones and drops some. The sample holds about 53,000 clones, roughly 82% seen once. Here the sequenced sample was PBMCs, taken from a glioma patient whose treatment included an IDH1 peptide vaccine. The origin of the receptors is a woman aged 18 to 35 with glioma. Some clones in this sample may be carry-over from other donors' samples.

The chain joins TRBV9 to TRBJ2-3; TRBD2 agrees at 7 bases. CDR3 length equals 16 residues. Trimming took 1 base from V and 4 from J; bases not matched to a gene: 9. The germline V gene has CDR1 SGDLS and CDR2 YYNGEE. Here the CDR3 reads CASSVITGGSPDTQYF. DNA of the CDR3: TGTGCCAGCAGCGTAATCACGGGGGGATCCCCAGATACGCAGTATTTT. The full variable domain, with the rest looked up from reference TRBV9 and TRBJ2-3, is DSGVTQTPKHLITATGQRVTLRCSPRSGDLSVYWYQQSLDQGLQFLIQYYNGEERAKGNILERFSAQQFPDLHSELNLSSLELGDSALYFCASSVITGGSPDTQYFGPGTRLTVL.

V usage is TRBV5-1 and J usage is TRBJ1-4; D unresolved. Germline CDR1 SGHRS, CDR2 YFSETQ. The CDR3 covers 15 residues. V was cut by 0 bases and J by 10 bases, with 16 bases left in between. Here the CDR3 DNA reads TGCGCCAGCAGCTTGGCCGGAACGGCAGGCGGAAAACTGTTTTTT. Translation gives CASSLAGTAGGKLFF.

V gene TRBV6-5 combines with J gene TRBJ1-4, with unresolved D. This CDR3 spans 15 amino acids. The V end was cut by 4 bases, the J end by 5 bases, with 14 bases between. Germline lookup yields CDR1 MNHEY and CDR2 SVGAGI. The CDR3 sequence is CASSFRLPGNEKLFF. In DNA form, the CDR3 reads TGTGCCAGCAGTTTTCGACTCCCAGGAAATGAAAAACTGTTTTTT.

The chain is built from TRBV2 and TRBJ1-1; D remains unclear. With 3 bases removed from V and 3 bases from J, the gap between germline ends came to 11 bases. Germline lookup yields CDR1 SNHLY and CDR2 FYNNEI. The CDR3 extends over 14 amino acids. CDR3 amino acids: CASSDGGMDTEAFF. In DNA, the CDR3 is TGTGCCAGCAGTGATGGAGGAATGGACACTGAAGCTTTCTTT.

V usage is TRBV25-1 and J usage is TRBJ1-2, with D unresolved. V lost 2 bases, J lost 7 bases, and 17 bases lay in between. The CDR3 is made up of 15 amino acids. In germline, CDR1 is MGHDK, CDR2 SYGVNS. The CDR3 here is CASSERADGFGGYTF. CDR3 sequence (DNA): TGTGCCAGCAGTGAACGGGCTGATGGTTTTGGTGGCTACACCTTC.

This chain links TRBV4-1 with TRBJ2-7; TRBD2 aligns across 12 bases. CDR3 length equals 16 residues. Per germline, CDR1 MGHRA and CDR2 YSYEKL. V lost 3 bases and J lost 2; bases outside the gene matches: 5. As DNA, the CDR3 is TGCGCCAGCAGCCACGGTACTAGCGGGGGGCCCTACGAGCAGTACTTC. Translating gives CASSHGTSGGPYEQYF.

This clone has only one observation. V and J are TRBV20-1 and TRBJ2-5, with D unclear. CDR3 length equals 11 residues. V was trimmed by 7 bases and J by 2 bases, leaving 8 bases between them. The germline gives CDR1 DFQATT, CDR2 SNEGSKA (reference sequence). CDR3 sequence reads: CSGQAQETQYF. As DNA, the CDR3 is TGCAGTGGGCAGGCTCAAGAGACCCAGTACTTC.

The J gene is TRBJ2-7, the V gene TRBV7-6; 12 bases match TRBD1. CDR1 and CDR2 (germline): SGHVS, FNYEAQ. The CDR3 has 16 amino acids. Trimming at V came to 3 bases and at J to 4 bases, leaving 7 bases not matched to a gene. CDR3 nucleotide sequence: TGTGCCAGCAGCTTTGTGGGACAGGGGGCCTTATACGAGCAGTACTTC. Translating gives CASSFVGQGALYEQYF.

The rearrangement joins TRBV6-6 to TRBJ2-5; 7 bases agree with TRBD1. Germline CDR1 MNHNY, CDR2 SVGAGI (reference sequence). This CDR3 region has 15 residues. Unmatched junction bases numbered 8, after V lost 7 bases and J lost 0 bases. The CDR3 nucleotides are TGTGCCAGCACTAGACAGACAGGGTACCAAGAGACCCAGTACTTC. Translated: CASTRQTGYQETQYF.